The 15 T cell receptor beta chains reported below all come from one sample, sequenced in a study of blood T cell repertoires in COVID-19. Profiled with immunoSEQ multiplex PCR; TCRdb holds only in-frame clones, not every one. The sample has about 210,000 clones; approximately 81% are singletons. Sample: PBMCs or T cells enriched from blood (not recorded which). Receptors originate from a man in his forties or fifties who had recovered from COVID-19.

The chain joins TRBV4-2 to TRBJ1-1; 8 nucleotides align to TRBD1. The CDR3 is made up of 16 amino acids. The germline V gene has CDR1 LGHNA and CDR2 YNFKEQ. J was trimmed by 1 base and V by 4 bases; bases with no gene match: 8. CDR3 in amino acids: CASSRPLDRANTEAFF. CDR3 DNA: TGTGCCAGCAGCCGACCCCTGGACAGGGCGAACACTGAAGCTTTCTTT.

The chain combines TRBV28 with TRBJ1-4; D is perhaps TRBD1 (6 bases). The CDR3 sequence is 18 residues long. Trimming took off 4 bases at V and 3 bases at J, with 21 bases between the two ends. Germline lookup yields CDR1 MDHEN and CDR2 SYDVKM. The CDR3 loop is CASSSINRRGRANEKLFF. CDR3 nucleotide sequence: TGTGCCAGCAGTTCAATCAACAGGCGGGGGCGCGCTAATGAAAAACTGTTTTTT.

DNA for the CDR3: TGTGCCACCAGTGATACGATCAGGGGTGGCACAGATACGCAGTATTTT. It yields the protein CATSDTIRGGTDTQYF. V usage is TRBV24-1 and J usage is TRBJ2-3, with TRBD1 as a possible D gene (6 bases). Germline V gene sequence: CDR1 KGHDR, CDR2 SFDVKD. V was clipped by 3 bases and J by 1 base, with 13 bases between them. The CDR3 has 16 residues.

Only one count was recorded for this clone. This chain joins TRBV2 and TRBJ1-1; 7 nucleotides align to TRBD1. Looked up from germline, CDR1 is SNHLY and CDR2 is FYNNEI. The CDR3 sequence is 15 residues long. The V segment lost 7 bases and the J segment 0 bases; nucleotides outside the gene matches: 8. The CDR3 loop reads CASTEGAAMNTEAFF. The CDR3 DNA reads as TGTGCCAGCACTGAGGGGGCAGCTATGAACACTGAAGCTTTCTTT.

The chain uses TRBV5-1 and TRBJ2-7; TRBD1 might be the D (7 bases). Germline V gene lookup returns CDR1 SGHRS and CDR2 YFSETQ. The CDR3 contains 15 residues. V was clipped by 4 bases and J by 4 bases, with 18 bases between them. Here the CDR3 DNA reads TGCGCCAGCAGCCTGCAGGGGGGTCTTGGGTACGAGCAGTACTTC. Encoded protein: CASSLQGGLGYEQYF.

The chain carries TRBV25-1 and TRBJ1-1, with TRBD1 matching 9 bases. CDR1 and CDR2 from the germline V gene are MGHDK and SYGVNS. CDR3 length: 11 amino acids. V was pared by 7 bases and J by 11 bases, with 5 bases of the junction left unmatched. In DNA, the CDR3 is TGTGCCAGCACCTCGGGACAGGGCGCTTTCTTT. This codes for CASTSGQGAFF.

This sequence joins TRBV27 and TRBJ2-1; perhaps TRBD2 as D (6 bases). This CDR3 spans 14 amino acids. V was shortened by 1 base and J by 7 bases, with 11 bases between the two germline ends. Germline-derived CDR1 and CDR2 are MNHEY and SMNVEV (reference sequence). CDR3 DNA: TGTGCCAGCAGTTTATGGACTAAACGGAATGAGCAGTTCTTC. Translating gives CASSLWTKRNEQFF.

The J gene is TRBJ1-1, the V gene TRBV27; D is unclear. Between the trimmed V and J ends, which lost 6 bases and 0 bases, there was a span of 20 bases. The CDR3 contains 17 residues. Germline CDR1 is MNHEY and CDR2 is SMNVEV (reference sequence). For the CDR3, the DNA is TGTGCCAGCAGGCTGGAGGCGGGGTGGAGGATGAACACTGAAGCTTTCTTT. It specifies CASRLEAGWRMNTEAFF.

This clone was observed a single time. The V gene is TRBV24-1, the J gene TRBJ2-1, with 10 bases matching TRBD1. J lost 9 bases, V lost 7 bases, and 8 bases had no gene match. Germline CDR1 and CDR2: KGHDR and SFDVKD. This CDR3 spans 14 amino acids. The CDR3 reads CATRGTGVRGEQFF. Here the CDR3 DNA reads TGTGCCACCAGGGGGACAGGGGTTAGGGGTGAGCAGTTCTTC.

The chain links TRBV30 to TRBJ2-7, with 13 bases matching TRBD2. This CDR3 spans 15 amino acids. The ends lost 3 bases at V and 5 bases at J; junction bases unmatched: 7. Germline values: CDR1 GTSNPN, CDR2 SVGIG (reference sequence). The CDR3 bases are TGTGCCTGGAGCCGAGGACTAGCGGGAGCCCACGAGCAGTACTTC. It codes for CAWSRGLAGAHEQYF.

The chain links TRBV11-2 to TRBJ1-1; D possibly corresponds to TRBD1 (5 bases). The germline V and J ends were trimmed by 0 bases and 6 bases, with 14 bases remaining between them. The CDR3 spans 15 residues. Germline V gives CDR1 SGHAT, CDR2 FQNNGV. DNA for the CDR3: TGTGCCAGCAGCTTAGAGTCCGGGGGGATGGCTGAAGCTTTCTTT. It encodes CASSLESGGMAEAFF.

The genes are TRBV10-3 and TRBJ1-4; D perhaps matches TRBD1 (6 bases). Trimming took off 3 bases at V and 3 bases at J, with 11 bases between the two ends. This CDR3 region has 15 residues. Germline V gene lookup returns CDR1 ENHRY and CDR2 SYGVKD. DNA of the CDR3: TGTGCCATCAGTGATAGCAGGGGTGCTAATGAAAAACTGTTTTTT. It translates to CAISDSRGANEKLFF.

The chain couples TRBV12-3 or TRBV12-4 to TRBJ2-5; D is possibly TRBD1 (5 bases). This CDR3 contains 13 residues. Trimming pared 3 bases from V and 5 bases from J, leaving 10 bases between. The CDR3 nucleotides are TGTGCCAGCAGTTTTCCGCCAGGGGAGACCCAGTACTTC. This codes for CASSFPPGETQYF.

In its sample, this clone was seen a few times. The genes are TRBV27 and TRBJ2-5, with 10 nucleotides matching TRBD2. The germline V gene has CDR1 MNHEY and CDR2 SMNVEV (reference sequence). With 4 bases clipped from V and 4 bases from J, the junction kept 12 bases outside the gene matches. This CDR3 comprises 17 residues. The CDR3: CASSSPRVAGGRETQYF. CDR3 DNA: TGTGCCAGCAGTTCCCCCAGGGTAGCGGGAGGCCGAGAGACCCAGTACTTC.

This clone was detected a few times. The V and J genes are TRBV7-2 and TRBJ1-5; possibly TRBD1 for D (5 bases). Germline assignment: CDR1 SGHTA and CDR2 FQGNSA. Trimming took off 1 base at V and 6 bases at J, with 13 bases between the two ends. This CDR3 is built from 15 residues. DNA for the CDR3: TGTGCCAGCAGCTTAGAAGGGGAAAGATCTCAGCCCCAGCATTTT. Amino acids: CASSLEGERSQPQHF.